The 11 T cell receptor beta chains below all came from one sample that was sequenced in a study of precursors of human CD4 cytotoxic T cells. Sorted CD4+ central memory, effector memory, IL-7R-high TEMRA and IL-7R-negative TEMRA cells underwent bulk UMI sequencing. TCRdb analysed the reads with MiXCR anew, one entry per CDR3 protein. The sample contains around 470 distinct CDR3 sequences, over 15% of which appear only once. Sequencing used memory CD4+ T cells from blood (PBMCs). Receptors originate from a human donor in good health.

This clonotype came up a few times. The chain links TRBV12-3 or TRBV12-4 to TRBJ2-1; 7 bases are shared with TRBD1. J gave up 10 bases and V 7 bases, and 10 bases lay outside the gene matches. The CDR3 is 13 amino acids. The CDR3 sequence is CASTYQGVREQFF. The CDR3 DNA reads TGTGCCAGCACCTACCAGGGGGTTCGAGAGCAGTTCTTC.

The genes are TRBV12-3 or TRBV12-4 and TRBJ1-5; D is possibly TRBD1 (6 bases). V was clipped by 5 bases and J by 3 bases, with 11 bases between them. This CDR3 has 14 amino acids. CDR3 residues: CASSRQATNQPQHF. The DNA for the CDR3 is TGTGCCAGCAGTAGACAGGCGACCAATCAGCCCCAGCATTTT.

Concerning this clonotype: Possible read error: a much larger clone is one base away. The CDR3 spells CASSSDSYSKQPQHF. The DNA of the CDR3 is TGTGCCAGCAGTTCGGACAGTTATAGCAAGCAGCCCCAGCATTTT. The chain uses TRBV6-1 and TRBJ1-5; TRBD1 is a possible D gene (6 bases). This CDR3 is built from 15 residues. Per germline, CDR1 MNHNS and CDR2 SASEGT.

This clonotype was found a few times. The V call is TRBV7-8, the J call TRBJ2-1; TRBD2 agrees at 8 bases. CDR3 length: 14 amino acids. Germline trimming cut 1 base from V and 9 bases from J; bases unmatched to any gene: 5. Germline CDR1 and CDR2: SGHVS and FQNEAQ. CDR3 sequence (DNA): TGTGCCAGCAGCTTAGGGACTAGCCGTCCTGAGCAGTTCTTC. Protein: CASSLGTSRPEQFF.

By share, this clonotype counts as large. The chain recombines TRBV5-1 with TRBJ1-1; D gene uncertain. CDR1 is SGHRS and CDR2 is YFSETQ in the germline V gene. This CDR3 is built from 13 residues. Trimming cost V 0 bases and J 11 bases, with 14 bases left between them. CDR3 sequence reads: CASSLGAVPHAFF. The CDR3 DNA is TGCGCCAGCAGCTTGGGGGCGGTCCCCCATGCTTTCTTT.

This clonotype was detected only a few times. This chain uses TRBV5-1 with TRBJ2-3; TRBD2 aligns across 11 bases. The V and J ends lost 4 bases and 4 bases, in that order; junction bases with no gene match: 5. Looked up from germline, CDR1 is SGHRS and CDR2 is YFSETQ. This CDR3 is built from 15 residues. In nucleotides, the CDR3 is TGCGCCAGCAGCGCGGGACTAGCGGTCCCAGATACGCAGTATTTT. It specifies CASSAGLAVPDTQYF. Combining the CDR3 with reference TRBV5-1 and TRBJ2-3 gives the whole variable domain KAGVTQTPRYLIKTRGQQVTLSCSPISGHRSVSWYQQTPGQGLQFLFEYFSETQRNKGNFPGRFSGRQFSNSRSEMNVSTLELGDSALYLCASSAGLAVPDTQYFGPGTRLTVL.

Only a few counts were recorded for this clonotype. CDR3 nucleotides: TGTGCCAGCAGTACACTAGCGGGAGGGCCCAATGAGCAGTTCTTC. Translation: CASSTLAGGPNEQFF. The rearrangement joins TRBV25-1 to TRBJ2-1, with 13 nucleotides matching TRBD2. The germline gives CDR1 MGHDK, CDR2 SYGVNS. The V and J ends lost 5 bases and 6 bases, in that order; junction bases with no gene match: 4. The CDR3 totals 15 residues.

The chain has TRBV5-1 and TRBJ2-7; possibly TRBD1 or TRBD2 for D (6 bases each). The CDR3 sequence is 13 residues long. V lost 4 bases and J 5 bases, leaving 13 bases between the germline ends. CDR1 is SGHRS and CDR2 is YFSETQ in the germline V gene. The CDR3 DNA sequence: TGCGCCAGCAGCAAGATCGGGGGCGACGAGCAGTACTTC. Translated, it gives CASSKIGGDEQYF.

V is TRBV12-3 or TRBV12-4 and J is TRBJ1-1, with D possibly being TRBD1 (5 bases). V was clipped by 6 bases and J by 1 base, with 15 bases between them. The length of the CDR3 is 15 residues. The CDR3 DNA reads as TGTGCCAGCAGGCCGCCGAGGGGAGCGAACACTGAAGCTTTCTTT. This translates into CASRPPRGANTEAFF.

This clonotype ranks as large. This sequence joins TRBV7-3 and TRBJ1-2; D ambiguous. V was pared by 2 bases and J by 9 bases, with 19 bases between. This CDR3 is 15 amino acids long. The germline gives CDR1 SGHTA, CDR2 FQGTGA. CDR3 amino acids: CASSLSGNIRKSYTF. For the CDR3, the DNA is TGTGCCAGCAGCTTATCTGGTAATATCCGGAAAAGCTACACCTTC.

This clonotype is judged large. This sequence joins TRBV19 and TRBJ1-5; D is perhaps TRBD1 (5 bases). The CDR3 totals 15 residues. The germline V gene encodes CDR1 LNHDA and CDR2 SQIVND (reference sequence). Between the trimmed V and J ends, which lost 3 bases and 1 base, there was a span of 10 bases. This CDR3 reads CASSIQDMSNQPQHF. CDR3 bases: TGTGCCAGTAGTATTCAGGACATGAGCAATCAGCCCCAGCATTTT.